The entry below describes one T cell receptor beta chain. A single count supports this clone. Its recognized antigen is unknown. No base quality information exists; no much larger clone differs at one position. This sample stems from a study of shared clonotypes between healthy human individuals (dated by TCRdb to 2018 to 2021). General notes on the study: The cohort comprised a couple of women and three men aged 18 to 49 years. Per donor, three plates each were used for CD4 naive and CD4 memory, two for CD8 naive, and one for CD8 memory. The study deeply sequenced blood TCR repertoires of several healthy adults to estimate repertoire size and the extent of clonotype sharing between individuals. Libraries were prepared and TCR repertoires were sequenced by different laboratories using diverse techniques, in order to increase sequencing depth and limit assay-specific biases. Per donor, leukapheresis produced somewhere between about 0.94 and 9.5 billion PBMCs. Beyond this particular receptor, the publication reports: Even with the large sequencing depth, rarefaction of the sorted-subset datasets indicated that sequencing was incomplete. About 4.5% of naive CD4, 3.5% of naive CD8, around 2.3% of memory CD4, and about 0.4% of memory CD8 clonotypes were shared across four donors. Clonotypes shared by all four sorted-subset donors showed higher generation probabilities than non-shared clonotypes. The genetic and exposure-history diversity represented was limited by the small number of donors. Based on pairwise subsampling, the degree of clonotype sharing among donors was expected to be affected by sequencing depth. Naive subsets generally had larger estimated clonotype richness than memory subsets. Sampling was restricted to blood, and TCR repertoires in tissues likely differ from the TCR repertoires found in blood.

CDR1 and CDR2, per the germline V gene, are MGHDK and SYGVNS. The CDR3 runs 15 amino acids, cysteine and phenylalanine included. The entry retains the CDR3 DNA only, 45 bases that are in frame from base 1. The germline V end is reduced by 3 bases and the J end by 4 bases; junction bases left unmatched: 8. Using the deep immunoSEQ assay, multiplex PCR amplified TCR CDR3 regions from genomic DNA. For each cell subset, the extracted genomic DNA was distributed evenly across all wells of several immunoSEQ 96-well plates, and each plate served as one replicate. For sorted subsets, each replicate PCR was loaded with about 0.2 ug genomic DNA, equivalent to 30,000 or so T cell genomes. Purified libraries were measured with a Qubit 3.0 fluorometer, size-checked on a Bioanalyzer 2100, and measured again with the KAPA Library Quantification kit. A separate single-read 150-cycle Illumina NextSeq 550 flow cell was used to sequence each immunoSEQ 96-well plate. Processing in the source paper ran as follows. Because the immunoSEQ output included only junctional sequences and no quality scores, the filtering could not be the same as the filtering used for full-length reads. To assign V/J genes and CDR3, sequences were annotated using PyIR, a Python wrapper for IgBLAST v1.9, with IMGT germline references. Any read was removed if the V/J assignment was weak (E-value above 1e-6), the CDR3 was missing, or the read contained stop codons, out-of-frame junctions, or ambiguous translated residues. V3J clonotypes were defined as sequences sharing the same inferred V gene, J gene, and CDR3 amino acid sequence. To compute the percentage overlap between repertoires, the number of shared unique clonotypes was divided by the size of the smaller repertoire. RTK rarefaction, the Chao1 estimator, and Recon v2.1 estimates of unobserved clonotypes were used to assess repertoire richness. For all TCRbeta clonotypes obtained by the gDNA method from four donors, generation probabilities were computed with OLGA. Held by TCRdb, this immuneACCESS table contains in-frame sequences only and omits some clones. Under half of the omission traces to an unresolved V gene where checked; the cause of the rest is unknown. The D gene and trimming were derived from the DNA, and the V and J assignments and clone size from that table. Counted in this sample were about 2.5 million clones; around 93% of them appeared once. The ten largest account for about 0.41% of the sample.

Donors were healthy HIV-negative adults with no recently reported acute infections or vaccinations. All donors were Caucasian adults living in Nashville, Tennessee, USA. CD4+ T cells were enriched by magnetic negative selection; naive cells were then positively selected on CD45RA, and the negative fraction formed the memory subset. Blood was collected by leukapheresis, and PBMCs were isolated by Ficoll-Histopaque density gradient centrifugation and then cryopreserved in liquid nitrogen vapor phase. Analytical flow cytometry was used to check the purity and quantity of each magnetically sorted T cell population. Each sorted fraction had its genomic DNA isolated and then quantified by UV absorbance on a Nanodrop 2000c.

This receptor was taken from a young man in good health. Some clones in this sample may be carry-over from other donors' samples. The chain employs TRBV25-1 and TRBJ2-5, with 7 bases matching TRBD2. Sample: naive CD4+ T cells from PBMCs. What the cell subset or site label conveys for this sample: CD45RA+ positively selected. CDR3 protein: CASSERGGQVETQYF. The nucleotide sequence reads TGTGCCAGCAGTGAGAGGGGAGGGCAGGTAGAGACCCAGTACTTC.